The source of this TCR beta chain is a study of CD4+ T cells in melanoma. General study results and limits: A reported correlation linked neoantigen-specific CD4+ T cells to CD8+, macrophage and B cell function. Diverse differentiation states were reported for melanoma neoantigen-specific CD4+ T cells.

The method was immunoSEQ multiplex PCR; TCRdb's version includes in-frame clones alone and lacks a portion of them. The data hold around 100,000 clones, with approximately 90% observed a single time. This clone was counted only a few times. Its antigen is unknown. Per germline, CDR1 SGHRS and CDR2 YFSETQ. The CDR3 covers 13 residues. With 4 bases removed from V and 8 bases from J, the gap between germline ends came to 15 bases. Sequencing used peripheral blood. The chain employs TRBV5-1 and TRBJ1-2; no clear D gene. The receptor was derived from a human donor with melanoma. CDR3 nucleotides: TGCGCCAGCAGCCTAGACGGCCGTGAGGGCTACACCTTC. Its protein is CASSLDGREGYTF.